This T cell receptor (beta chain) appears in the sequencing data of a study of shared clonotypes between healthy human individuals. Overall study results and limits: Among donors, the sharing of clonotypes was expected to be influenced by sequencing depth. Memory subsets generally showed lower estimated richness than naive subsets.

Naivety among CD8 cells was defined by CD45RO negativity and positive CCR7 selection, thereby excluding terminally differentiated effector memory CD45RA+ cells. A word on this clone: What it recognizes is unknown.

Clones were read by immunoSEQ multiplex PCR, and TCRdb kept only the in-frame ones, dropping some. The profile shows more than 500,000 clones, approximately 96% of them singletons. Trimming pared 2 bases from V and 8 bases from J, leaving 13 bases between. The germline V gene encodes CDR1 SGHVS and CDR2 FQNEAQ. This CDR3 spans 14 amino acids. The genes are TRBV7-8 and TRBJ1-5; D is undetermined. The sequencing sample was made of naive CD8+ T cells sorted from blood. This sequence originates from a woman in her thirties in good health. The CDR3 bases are TGTGCCAGCAGCTTACATGCGGCTGCGGAGCCCCAGCATTTT. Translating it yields CASSLHAAAEPQHF.